This record concerns one T cell receptor beta chain sequence. Its specificity is unknown. CDR3 length equals 16 residues. Trimming removed 2 bases from V and 0 bases from J, with 11 bases in between. Per the germline V gene, CDR1 is SGHAT and CDR2 is FQNNGV. Running of the v3.0 immunoSEQ assay took place at survey level. Sequenced by immunoSEQ multiplex PCR; TCRdb stores in-frame clones only, minus some. The sample holds about 22,000 clones, around three quarters seen once. The sample comes from a study of long-term antiretroviral therapy in people with HIV. Study-level findings and limits: Collection spanned 2004 to 2017; ART regimens may be less effective than current ones.

This chain joins TRBV11-2 and TRBJ1-3; no reliable D call. The sequence was obtained from a woman aged 40-49 years with HIV. The specimen was unsorted PBMCs, collected 1.2 years after starting antiretroviral therapy. The CDR3 loop is CASSLIGFSSGNTIYF. DNA of the CDR3: TGTGCCAGCAGCTTAATTGGCTTCAGCTCTGGAAACACCATATATTTT. The full variable domain, with the rest looked up from reference TRBV11-2 and TRBJ1-3, is EAGVAQSPRYKIIEKRQSVAFWCNPISGHATLYWYQQILGQGPKLLIQFQNNGVVDDSQLPKDRFSAERLKGVDSTLKIQPAKLEDSAVYLCASSLIGFSSGNTIYFGEGSWLTVV.